This T cell receptor beta chain was identified in a study of OX40 agonist ivuxolimab in advanced cancers. Autoimmune disease history or systemic immunosuppression meant exclusion. V was pared by 5 bases and J by 2 bases, with 13 bases between. The CDR3 contains 14 residues. Germline CDR1 LNHDA, CDR2 SQIVND (reference sequence). Regarding this clone: The antigen remains undetermined.

Only in-frame clones appear in the TCRdb table, and some are missing; sequencing was by immunoSEQ multiplex PCR. This table holds about 69,000 clones, just over 90% found once. Points from the study as a whole: Circulating CD4+ and CD8+ T cells showed clonal expansion by week 6 at 0.1 to 3.0 mg/kg.

The material sequenced was CD4+ or CD8+ T cells sorted from blood, taken in a trial of the OX40 agonist ivuxolimab. The rearrangement links TRBV19 to TRBJ2-7; D could derive from TRBD1 or TRBD2 (5 bases each). The receptor's source is an adult with an advanced solid tumor such as melanoma, head and neck, liver or kidney cancer. CDR3 in amino acids: CASSPGWGPYEQYF. In DNA form, the CDR3 reads TGTGCCAGTAGTCCGGGATGGGGACCCTACGAGCAGTACTTC. Using reference TRBV19 and TRBJ2-7 for the parts outside the CDR3, the full variable domain is DGGITQSPKYLFRKEGQNVTLSCEQNLNHDAMYWYRQDPGQGLRLIYYSQIVNDFQKGDIAEGYSVSREKKESFPLTVTSAQKNPTAFYLCASSPGWGPYEQYFGPGTRLTVT.